These 22 T cell receptor beta chains originate from one sample sequenced in a study of blood T cell repertoires in COVID-19. Profiling relied on immunoSEQ multiplex PCR, and the TCRdb table lists in-frame clones only, not all of them. The sample has about 99,000 clones, more than 85% seen once. Sequencing was done on a sample of peripheral blood. Receptor source: a human donor in a cohort sampled during active COVID-19.

This rearrangement joins TRBV15 to TRBJ2-5; 8 bases agree with TRBD1. This CDR3 region has 16 residues. V dropped 6 bases and J dropped 3; count of bases not matched to a gene: 12. The V gene's germline CDR1 is LNHNV and CDR2 YYDKDF (reference sequence). The CDR3 nucleotides read TGTGCCACCAGACATGACAGGGGAGTAGGGGAAGAGACCCAGTACTTC. Residues: CATRHDRGVGEETQYF.

V usage is TRBV19 and J usage is TRBJ2-7, with D possibly TRBD1 on 5 matching bases. This CDR3 comprises 11 residues. The germline V gene encodes CDR1 LNHDA and CDR2 SQIVND (reference sequence). Trimming shortened V by 7 bases and J by 6 bases, and 10 bases separated the two germline ends. DNA for the CDR3: TGTGCCAGTACCCAGGGTGGCGAGCAGTACTTC. Translating gives CASTQGGEQYF.

Here the CDR3 reads CASSEADRVFGNTIYF. In DNA form, the CDR3 reads TGTGCCAGCAGTGAGGCAGACAGGGTGTTTGGAAACACCATATATTTT. The chain combines TRBV25-1 with TRBJ1-3, with 7 positions matching TRBD1. This CDR3 region has 16 residues. V lost 3 bases and J lost 3; bases outside the gene matches: 8. Per the germline V gene, CDR1 is MGHDK and CDR2 is SYGVNS.

CDR3 DNA sequence: TGCGCCAGCAGGATAGCGGGAGACCTAGAGACCCAGTACTTC. Translated: CASRIAGDLETQYF. The gene calls are TRBV10-2 and TRBJ2-5, with TRBD2 matching 9 bases. The length of the CDR3 is 14 residues. Germline trimming cut 6 bases from V and 4 bases from J; bases unmatched to any gene: 6. The germline gives CDR1 WSHSY, CDR2 SAAADI.

This clone has a single count. This chain joins TRBV5-4 and TRBJ1-1; 12 positions match TRBD1. Germline values: CDR1 SGHNT, CDR2 YYREEE (reference sequence). The length of the CDR3 is 16 residues. With V trimmed by 0 bases and J by 1 base, 1 base remained unmatched. The CDR3 DNA reads as TGTGCCAGCAGCTTGGTGGGACAGGGGGCGAACACTGAAGCTTTCTTT. Translation: CASSLVGQGANTEAFF.

The chain carries TRBV7-6 and TRBJ1-6; possible D gene TRBD1, 5 bases. Trimming cost V 0 bases and J 11 bases, with 14 bases left between them. Germline CDR1 reads SGHVS; CDR2 reads FNYEAQ. CDR3 length: 15 residues. Written as DNA, the CDR3 is TGTGCCAGCAGCTTAGCGGGACTGGGAGGGGCACCCCTCCACTTT. The encoded protein is CASSLAGLGGAPLHF.

This rearrangement joins TRBV7-9 to TRBJ2-1; TRBD1 aligns across 9 bases. Germline CDR1 is SEHNR and CDR2 is FQNEAQ (reference sequence). There are 16 residues in the CDR3. V dropped 3 bases and J dropped 8; count of bases not matched to a gene: 11. CDR3 sequence reads: CASSFDRGSRWDEQFF. The CDR3 nucleotides read TGTGCCAGCAGCTTCGACAGGGGGAGTAGGTGGGATGAGCAGTTCTTC.

The rearrangement links TRBV28 to TRBJ2-1, with D possibly matching TRBD2 (6 bases). Per germline, CDR1 MDHEN and CDR2 SYDVKM. The CDR3 covers 16 residues. V dropped 1 base and J dropped 7 bases, with 17 bases sitting between them. CDR3 nucleotide sequence: TGTGCCAGCAGTTTATCCACGGGAGTCGGGTTGAATGAGCAGTTCTTC. Translating gives CASSLSTGVGLNEQFF. The full variable domain, with the rest looked up from reference TRBV28 and TRBJ2-1, is DVKVTQSSRYLVKRTGEKVFLECVQDMDHENMFWYRQDPGLGLRLIYFSYDVKMKEKGDIPEGYSVSREKKERFSLILESASTNQTSMYLCASSLSTGVGLNEQFFGPGTRLTVL.

Here the CDR3 reads CSVEALGLAGAQETQYF. The CDR3 nucleotides are TGCAGCGTTGAGGCCCTGGGGCTAGCGGGAGCCCAAGAGACCCAGTACTTC. The chain combines TRBV29-1 with TRBJ2-5; 10 bases agree with TRBD2. The CDR3 loop spans 17 amino acids. Germline values: CDR1 SQVTM, CDR2 ANQGSEA. The V segment lost 3 bases and the J segment 1 base; nucleotides outside the gene matches: 11.

The chain recombines TRBV7-2 with TRBJ2-5; D call uncertain. This CDR3 comprises 11 residues. The germline V gene has CDR1 SGHTA and CDR2 FQGNSA. Trimming cost V 3 bases and J 5 bases, with 4 bases left between them. In DNA form, the CDR3 reads TGTGCCAGCAGCTTCTCTGAGACCCAGTACTTC. Protein sequence: CASSFSETQYF.

The J gene is TRBJ1-4, the V gene TRBV6-5; 9 nucleotides line up with TRBD1. Germline CDR1 is MNHEY and CDR2 is SVGAGI. V shed 5 bases, J shed 8 bases, and the junction held 3 bases outside the gene matches. The CDR3 is 13 residues long. CDR3: CASSTDRGEKLFF. Written as DNA, the CDR3 is TGTGCCAGCAGTACGGACAGGGGCGAAAAACTGTTTTTT.

This rearrangement joins TRBV21-1 to TRBJ1-6; the table gives TRBD1 as D, unverified against the DNA. TRBV21-1 is classified as a pseudogene. The CDR3 is made up of 20 amino acids. CDR3 coding DNA: TGTGCCAGCAGCAATCAAAACACCGCGAGCAGGGGCGTTTATAATTCACCCCTCCACTTT. Residues: CASSNQNTASRGVYNSPLHF.

The chain couples TRBV19 to TRBJ2-3, with D maybe TRBD1 (6 bases). V shed 3 bases and J shed 4 bases, with 11 bases lying between them. The CDR3 runs 14 residues. The V gene's germline CDR1 is LNHDA and CDR2 SQIVND (reference sequence). The CDR3 DNA sequence: TGTGCCAGTAGTATTTGGGCAGGGGCAGATACGCAGTATTTT. This encodes CASSIWAGADTQYF.

The rearrangement uses TRBV28 and TRBJ2-5, with a possible D match to TRBD2 (7 bases). Germline V gene lookup returns CDR1 MDHEN and CDR2 SYDVKM. This CDR3 is built from 15 residues. The V end lost 2 bases, the J end lost 5 bases, and 15 bases lay between the germline ends. The CDR3 DNA sequence: TGTGCCAGCAGTTTAGGTCTAAGGGGGGGGGAGACCCAGTACTTC. Its protein product is CASSLGLRGGETQYF.

This clone is medium-sized (0.01 to 0.1%) by share. This chain links TRBV11-2 with TRBJ1-2, with D perhaps matching TRBD1 (5 bases). Germline V CDR1 and CDR2: SGHAT, FQNNGV. This CDR3 has 16 amino acids. V lost 0 bases and J lost 4, with 15 bases in between. CDR3 coding DNA: TGTGCCAGCAGCTTAGACGCTCCGGGACTAATCTATGGCTACACCTTC. Residues: CASSLDAPGLIYGYTF. The full variable domain, rest sourced from reference TRBV11-2 and TRBJ1-2, is EAGVAQSPRYKIIEKRQSVAFWCNPISGHATLYWYQQILGQGPKLLIQFQNNGVVDDSQLPKDRFSAERLKGVDSTLKIQPAKLEDSAVYLCASSLDAPGLIYGYTFGSGTRLTVV.

The genes are TRBV20-1 and TRBJ2-5; D possibly corresponds to TRBD1 (6 bases). Germline V gives CDR1 DFQATT, CDR2 SNEGSKA (reference sequence). Trimming stripped 3 bases from V and 2 bases from J, with 19 bases between. This CDR3 contains 16 residues. CDR3 DNA: TGCAGTGCTAGTTCCCCCGGACAGCTAAAACAAGAGACCCAGTACTTC. It encodes CSASSPGQLKQETQYF.

This clone occurred once. V is TRBV7-9 and J is TRBJ1-1, with D possibly TRBD1 on 6 matching bases. Trimming cost V 7 bases and J 5 bases, with 14 bases left between them. CDR1 is SEHNR, CDR2 FQNEAQ, per germline (reference sequence). This CDR3 comprises 13 residues. This CDR3 is CASTYNRDTEAFF. In DNA form, the CDR3 reads TGTGCCAGCACCTATAACAGGGATACTGAAGCTTTCTTT.

This chain joins TRBV11-2 and TRBJ1-3; tentatively, D is TRBD1 (5 bases). CDR1 is SGHAT and CDR2 is FQNNGV in the germline V gene. V was shortened by 5 bases and J by 0 bases, with 11 bases between the two germline ends. This CDR3 is 15 amino acids long. This CDR3 is CASSRQYDSGNTIYF. The CDR3 DNA sequence: TGTGCCAGCAGCCGACAGTACGACTCTGGAAACACCATATATTTT.

This chain joins TRBV10-2 and TRBJ1-1; D gene unclear. The CDR3 loop spans 13 amino acids. Germline V gives CDR1 WSHSY, CDR2 SAAADI. V was clipped by 7 bases and J by 0 bases, with 9 bases between them. This CDR3 reads CASKLNLNTEAFF. CDR3 DNA: TGCGCCAGCAAACTGAATCTGAACACTGAAGCTTTCTTT.

The chain employs TRBV18 and TRBJ2-1; possibly TRBD2 for D (5 bases). The CDR3 runs to 14 residues. Germline-derived CDR1 and CDR2 are KGHSH and LQKENI. V gave up 0 bases and J gave up 6 bases, with 9 bases separating them. The CDR3 reads CASSPPASPNEQFF. The CDR3 region has the DNA TGTGCCAGCTCACCACCCGCTAGCCCCAATGAGCAGTTCTTC. Drawing the rest from reference TRBV18 and TRBJ2-1, the complete variable domain is NAGVMQNPRHLVRRRGQEARLRCSPMKGHSHVYWYRQLPEEGLKFMVYLQKENIIDESGMPKERFSAEFPKEGPSILRIQQVVRGDSAAYFCASSPPASPNEQFFGPGTRLTVL.

The V gene is TRBV24-1, the J gene TRBJ1-5, with D perhaps TRBD1 (5 bases). The germline V and J ends were trimmed by 3 bases and 2 bases, with 7 bases remaining between them. Germline V CDR1 and CDR2: KGHDR, SFDVKD. The CDR3 sequence is 14 residues long. DNA of the CDR3: TGTGCCACCAGTGATCCGGGGGGCAATCAGCCCCAGCATTTT. Translation gives CATSDPGGNQPQHF.

This sequence joins TRBV3-1 (or the pseudogene TRBV3-2) and TRBJ2-5, with D tentatively TRBD2 (7 bases). The germline V gene has CDR1 LGHDT and CDR2 YNNKEL (reference sequence). Between the trimmed V and J ends, which lost 6 bases and 5 bases, there was a span of 16 bases. The CDR3 covers 14 residues. The CDR3 sequence is CASSVRGPGETQYF. The CDR3 DNA follows: TGTGCCAGCAGTGTGCGGGGGCCGGGGGAGACCCAGTACTTC.